This T cell receptor beta chain appears in the sequencing data of a study of response to subunit inactivated influenza vaccine (dated by TCRdb to between 2017 and 2018). Regarding the research as a whole: The study used deep quantitative T cell receptor repertoire profiling to track responses to a trivalent subunit inactivated influenza vaccine.

From the cysteine up to the phenylalanine, the CDR3 has a length of 15 residues. Only CDR3 DNA remains: 45 bases, in frame from the first base. Reading the germline V gene gives CDR1 SGHVS and CDR2 FQNEAQ. Relative to germline, V is 1 base shorter and J is 0 bases shorter, with 10 bases between their ends. The library relied on RT-PCR. TCRdb records Illumina HiSeq 2500 as the sequencer. The public reads were quality trimmed at Q25 with fastp and then assembled into clones with MiXCR by TCRdb, keeping productive beta chains. Under each unique CDR3 protein, matching rows form one entry showing the most common genes and DNA. Recorded for this sample are about 240,000 distinct CDR3 sequences; 9% to 15% of them occurred a single time. The top ten constitute 7.5% to 10% of the sample. Ten or more counts support this clonotype. It has no known antigen specificity. Within one base of it there is no much larger clone, and no base qualities were kept.

Study-wide conclusions, independent of this receptor: The authors suggested that each seasonal influenza vaccination may recruit only a limited number of new T cells.

The origin of this receptor is a man between 50 and 59 years old who received an inactivated influenza vaccine. Donor details come from another sample of the same person, matched by shared clones. The rearranged segments are TRBV7-8 and TRBJ2-7; no D gene call is confident. The starting material was non-naive T cells sorted from PBMCs, obtained approximately 15 days before vaccination. The cell subset or site label for this specimen denotes: memory T cell fraction. The DNA sequence is TGTGCCAGCAGCTTAGTGGCAGGAAGCTCCTACGAGCAGTACTTC. Its protein product is CASSLVAGSSYEQYF.